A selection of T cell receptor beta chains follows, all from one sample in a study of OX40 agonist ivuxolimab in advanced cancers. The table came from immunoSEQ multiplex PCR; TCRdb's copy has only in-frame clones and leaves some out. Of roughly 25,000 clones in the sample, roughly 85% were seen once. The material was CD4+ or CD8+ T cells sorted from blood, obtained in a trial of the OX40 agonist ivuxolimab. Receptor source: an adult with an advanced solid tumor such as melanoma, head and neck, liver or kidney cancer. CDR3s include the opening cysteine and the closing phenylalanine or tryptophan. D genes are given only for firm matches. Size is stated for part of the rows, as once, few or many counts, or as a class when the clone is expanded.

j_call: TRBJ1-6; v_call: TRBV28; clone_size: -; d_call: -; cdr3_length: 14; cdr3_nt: TGTGCCAGCTGCCTCCCAATCGGGAATTCACCCCTCCACTTT; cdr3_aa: CASCLPIGNSPLHF
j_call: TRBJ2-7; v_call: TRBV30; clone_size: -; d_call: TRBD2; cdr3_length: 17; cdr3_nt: TGTGCCTGGAGCCACCTGACTAGCGGGGGCAGTACCTACGAGCAGTACTTC; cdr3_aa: CAWSHLTSGGSTYEQYF
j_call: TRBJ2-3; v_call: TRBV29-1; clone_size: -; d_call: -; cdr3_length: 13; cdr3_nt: TGCAGCGTTTGGCAGCCTAGCACAGATACGCAGTATTTT; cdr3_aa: CSVWQPSTDTQYF
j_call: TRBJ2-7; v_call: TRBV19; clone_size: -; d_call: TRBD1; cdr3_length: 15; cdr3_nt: TGTGCCAGTAGTACCTACCAGGGGGTCCCCTACGAGCAGTACTTC; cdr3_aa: CASSTYQGVPYEQYF
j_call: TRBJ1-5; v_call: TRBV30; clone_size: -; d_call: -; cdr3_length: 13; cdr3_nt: TGTGCCATGGTATGGGATCCCAATCAGCCCCAGCATTTT; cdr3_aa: CAMVWDPNQPQHF
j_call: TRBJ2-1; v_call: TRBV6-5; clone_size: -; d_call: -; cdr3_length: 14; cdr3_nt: TGTGCCAGCAGGCCAGACTTCAGGGACTATGAGCAGTTCTTC; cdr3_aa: CASRPDFRDYEQFF
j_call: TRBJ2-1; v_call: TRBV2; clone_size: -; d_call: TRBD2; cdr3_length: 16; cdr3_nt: TGTGCCAGCAGCGGGGTGGCGGGGGGAATCGACAATGAGCAGTTCTTC; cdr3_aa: CASSGVAGGIDNEQFF
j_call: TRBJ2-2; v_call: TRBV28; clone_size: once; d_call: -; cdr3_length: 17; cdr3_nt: TGTGCCAGCAGTTCGTCCTCCGGGACTCAATACACCGGGGAGCTGTTTTTT; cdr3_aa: CASSSSSGTQYTGELFF
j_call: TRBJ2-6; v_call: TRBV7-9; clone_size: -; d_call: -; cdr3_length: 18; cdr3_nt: TGTGCCAGCAGCTCGACAGAAGCTGTCTCCACTGGGGCCAACGTCCTGACTTTC; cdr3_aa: CASSSTEAVSTGANVLTF
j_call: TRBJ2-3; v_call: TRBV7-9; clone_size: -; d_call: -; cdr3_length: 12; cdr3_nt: TGTGCCAGCAGCCCCGACCCCTTTGCGCAGTATTTT; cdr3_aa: CASSPDPFAQYF
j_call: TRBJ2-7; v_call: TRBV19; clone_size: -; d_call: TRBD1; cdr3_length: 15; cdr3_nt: TGTGCCAGTAGTATTTACAGGGGGGACTCCTACGAGCAGTACTTC; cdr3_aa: CASSIYRGDSYEQYF
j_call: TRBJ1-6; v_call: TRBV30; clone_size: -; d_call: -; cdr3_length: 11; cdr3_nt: TGTGCCTGGAGTGACGGTTCACCCCTCCACTTT; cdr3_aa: CAWSDGSPLHF
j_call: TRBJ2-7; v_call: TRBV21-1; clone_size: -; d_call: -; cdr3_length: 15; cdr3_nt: TGTGCCAGCAGCAAAGCGGCCAGCAGCTCCTACGAGCAGTACTTC; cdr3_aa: CASSKAASSSYEQYF
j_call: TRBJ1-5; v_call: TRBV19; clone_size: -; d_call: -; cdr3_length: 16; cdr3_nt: TGTGCCAGTAGTACATGGACGGAACCGAGGGGTCAGCCCCAGCATTTT; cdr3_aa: CASSTWTEPRGQPQHF
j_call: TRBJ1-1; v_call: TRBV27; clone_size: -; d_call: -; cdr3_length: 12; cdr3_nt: TGTGCCAGCAGTTCTCCGAACACTGAAGCTTTCTTT; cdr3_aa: CASSSPNTEAFF
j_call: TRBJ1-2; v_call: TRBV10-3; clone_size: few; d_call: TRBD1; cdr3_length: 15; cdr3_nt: TGTGCCACTCTGCCCGGGACAGGGTTGGGCTATGGCTACACCTTC; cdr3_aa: CATLPGTGLGYGYTF
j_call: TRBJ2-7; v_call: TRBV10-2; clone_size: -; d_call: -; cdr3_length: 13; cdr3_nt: TGCGCCAGCAGTGACGGGACATCCTACGAGCAGTACTTC; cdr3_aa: CASSDGTSYEQYF
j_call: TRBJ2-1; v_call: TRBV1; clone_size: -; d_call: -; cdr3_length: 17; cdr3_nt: TGCACCAGCAGCCAAGGGAGGAGGCGGGGGGGCGTGGATGAGCAGTTCTTC; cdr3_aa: CTSSQGRRRGGVDEQFF
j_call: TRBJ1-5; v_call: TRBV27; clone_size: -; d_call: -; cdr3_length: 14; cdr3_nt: TGTGCCAGCAGTTTATTGGGTAGCAATCAGCCCCAGCATTTT; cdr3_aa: CASSLLGSNQPQHF
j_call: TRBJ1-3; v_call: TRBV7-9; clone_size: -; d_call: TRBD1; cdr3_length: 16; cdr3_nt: TGTGCCAGCAGCTTAGCGGTCAGGGGGCCTGGAAACACCATATATTTT; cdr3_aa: CASSLAVRGPGNTIYF
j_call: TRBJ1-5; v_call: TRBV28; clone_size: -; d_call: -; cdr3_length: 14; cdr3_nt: TGTGCCAGCAGTTTCCTAGGAGGGAATCAGCCCCAGCATTTT; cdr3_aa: CASSFLGGNQPQHF
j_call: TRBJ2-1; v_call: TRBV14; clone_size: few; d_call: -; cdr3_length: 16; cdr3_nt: TGTGCCAGCAGCCAAGATAGGGGGGGAATCTACAATGAGCAGTTCTTC; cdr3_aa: CASSQDRGGIYNEQFF
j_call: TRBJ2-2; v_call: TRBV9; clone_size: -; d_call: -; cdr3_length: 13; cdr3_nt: TGTGCCAGCAGCGTAGGTGGGGCCGGGGAGCTGTTTTTT; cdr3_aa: CASSVGGAGELFF
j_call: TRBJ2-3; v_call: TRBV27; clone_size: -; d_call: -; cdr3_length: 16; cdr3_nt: TGTGCCAGCGACTCCAAATTCATGGGTGGCACAGATACGCAGTATTTT; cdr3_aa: CASDSKFMGGTDTQYF
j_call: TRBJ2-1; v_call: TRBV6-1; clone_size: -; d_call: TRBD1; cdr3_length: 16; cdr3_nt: TGTGCCAGCAGTGAACATGCGGGACAGGGGGCTAATGAGCAGTTCTTC; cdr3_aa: CASSEHAGQGANEQFF
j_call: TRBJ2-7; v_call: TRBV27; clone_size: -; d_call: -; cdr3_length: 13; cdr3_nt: TGTGCCAGCAGTTTTAGACAACCCTACGAGCAGTACTTC; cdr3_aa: CASSFRQPYEQYF
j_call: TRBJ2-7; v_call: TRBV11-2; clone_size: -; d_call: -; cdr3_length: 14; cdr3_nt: TGTGCCAGCAGCTTAGCCAGGGGTGGGCACGAGCAGTACTTC; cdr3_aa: CASSLARGGHEQYF
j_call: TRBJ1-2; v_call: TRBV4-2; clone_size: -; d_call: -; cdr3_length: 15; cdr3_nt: TGTGCCAGCAGCCAAGGAGGAACAAATTCTAATGGCTACACCTTC; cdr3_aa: CASSQGGTNSNGYTF
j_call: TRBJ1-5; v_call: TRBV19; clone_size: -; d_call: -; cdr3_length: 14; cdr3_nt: TGTGCCAGTACTACAATTAATAGCAATCAGCCCCAGCATTTT; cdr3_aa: CASTTINSNQPQHF
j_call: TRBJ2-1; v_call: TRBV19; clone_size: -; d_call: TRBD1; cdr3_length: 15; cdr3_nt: TGTGCCAGTACCCTAGGACAGGGGGCCTACAATGAGCAGTTCTTC; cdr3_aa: CASTLGQGAYNEQFF
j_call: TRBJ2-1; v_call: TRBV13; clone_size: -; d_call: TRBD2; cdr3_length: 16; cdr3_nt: TGTGCCAGCAGCCGCGTCGGACTAGACGCCTACAATGAGCAGTTCTTC; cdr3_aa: CASSRVGLDAYNEQFF
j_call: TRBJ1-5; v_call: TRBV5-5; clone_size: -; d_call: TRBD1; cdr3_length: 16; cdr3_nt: TGTGCCAGCAGCTTGGCCGTCAGGGGGACGAGTCAGCCCCAGCATTTT; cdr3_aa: CASSLAVRGTSQPQHF
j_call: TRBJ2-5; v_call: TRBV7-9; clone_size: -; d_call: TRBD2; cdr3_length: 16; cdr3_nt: TGTGCCAGCAGCTCAACCACTAGCGGGCCCCAAGAGACCCAGTACTTC; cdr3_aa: CASSSTTSGPQETQYF
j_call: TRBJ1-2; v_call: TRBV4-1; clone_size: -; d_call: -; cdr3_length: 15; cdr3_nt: TGCGCCAGCAGCCAAGAATCCGGGCAGAAATATGGCTACACCTTC; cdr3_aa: CASSQESGQKYGYTF
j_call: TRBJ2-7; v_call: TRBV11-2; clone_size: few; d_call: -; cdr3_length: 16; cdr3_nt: TGTGCCAGCAGCTTGGGACTTAGTGGACAGGAACACGAGCAGTACTTC; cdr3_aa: CASSLGLSGQEHEQYF
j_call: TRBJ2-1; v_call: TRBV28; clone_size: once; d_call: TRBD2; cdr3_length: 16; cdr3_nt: TGTGCCAGCAGTTTAATGGCTAGCGGGGAGTACAATGAGCAGTTCTTC; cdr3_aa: CASSLMASGEYNEQFF
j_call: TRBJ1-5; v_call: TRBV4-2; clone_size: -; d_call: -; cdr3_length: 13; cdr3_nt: TGTGCCAGCAGCCCCCAGGGGAGTCAGCCCCAGCATTTT; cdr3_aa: CASSPQGSQPQHF
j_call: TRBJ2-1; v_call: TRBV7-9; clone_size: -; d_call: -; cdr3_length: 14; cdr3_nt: TGTGCCAGCAGCTTCCGAACGGGGCTCAATGAGCAGTTCTTC; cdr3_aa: CASSFRTGLNEQFF
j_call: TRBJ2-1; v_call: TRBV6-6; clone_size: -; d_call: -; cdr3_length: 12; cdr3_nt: TGTGCCAGCAGTTACAACGTGAATGAGCAGTTCTTC; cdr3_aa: CASSYNVNEQFF
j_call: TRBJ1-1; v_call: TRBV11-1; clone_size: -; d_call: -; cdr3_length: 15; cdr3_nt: TGTGCCAGCAGCTTAGAGGGACGGCTGAACACTGAAGCTTTCTTT; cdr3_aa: CASSLEGRLNTEAFF
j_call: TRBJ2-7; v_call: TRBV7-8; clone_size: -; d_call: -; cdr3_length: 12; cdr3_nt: TGTGCCAGCAGCTTAGGCGGGACGGTGGTGCACTTC; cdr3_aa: CASSLGGTVVHF
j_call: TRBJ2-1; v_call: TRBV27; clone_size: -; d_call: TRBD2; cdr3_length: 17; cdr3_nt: TGTGCCAGCAGTTTAGGACCTAGCGGGGGGACCTACAATGAGCAGTTCTTC; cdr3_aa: CASSLGPSGGTYNEQFF
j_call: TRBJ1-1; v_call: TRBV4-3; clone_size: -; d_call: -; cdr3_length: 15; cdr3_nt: TGCGCCAGCAGCCAAGATCTCGGGTTGAACACTGAAGCTTTCTTT; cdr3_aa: CASSQDLGLNTEAFF
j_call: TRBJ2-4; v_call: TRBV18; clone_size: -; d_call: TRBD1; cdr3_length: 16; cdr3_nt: TGTGCCAGCTCATCCTATCCGGGACAGGGTACAAACATTCAGTACTTC; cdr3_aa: CASSSYPGQGTNIQYF
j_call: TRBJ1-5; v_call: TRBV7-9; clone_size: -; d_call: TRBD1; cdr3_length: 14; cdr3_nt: TGTGCCAGCAGCGCGGGACAGGGAAGGCAGCCCCAGCATTTT; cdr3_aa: CASSAGQGRQPQHF
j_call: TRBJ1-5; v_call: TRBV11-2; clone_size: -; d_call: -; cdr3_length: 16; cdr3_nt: TGTGCCAGCAGCTTAGGTTCGGGTGTCGGCAATCAGCCCCAGCATTTT; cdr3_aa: CASSLGSGVGNQPQHF
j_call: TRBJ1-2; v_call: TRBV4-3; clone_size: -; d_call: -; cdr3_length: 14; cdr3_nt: TGCGCCAGCAGCCAAGGTGGGGGGAACTATGGCTACACCTTC; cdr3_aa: CASSQGGGNYGYTF
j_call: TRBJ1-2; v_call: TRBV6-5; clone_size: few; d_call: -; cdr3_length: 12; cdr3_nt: TGTGCCAGCAGGGACGGAGGCTATGGCTACACCTTC; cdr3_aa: CASRDGGYGYTF
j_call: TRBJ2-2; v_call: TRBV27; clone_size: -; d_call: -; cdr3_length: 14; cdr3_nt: TGTGCCAGCAGTAGCGGAGCGAACACCGGGGAGCTGTTTTTT; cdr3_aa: CASSSGANTGELFF
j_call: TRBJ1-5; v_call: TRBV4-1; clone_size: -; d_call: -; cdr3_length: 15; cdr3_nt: TGCGCCAGCAGCGACTACAGGGTAACCAATCAGCCCCAGCATTTT; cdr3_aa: CASSDYRVTNQPQHF
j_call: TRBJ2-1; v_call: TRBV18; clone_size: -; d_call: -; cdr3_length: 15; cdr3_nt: TGTGCCAGCTCACCAATGGGGGCCCGCTCTGATGAGCAGTTCTTC; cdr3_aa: CASSPMGARSDEQFF
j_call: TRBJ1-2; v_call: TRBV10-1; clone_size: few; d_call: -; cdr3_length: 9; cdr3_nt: TGCGCCTCGGTCTGTGGCTACACCTTC; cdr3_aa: CASVCGYTF
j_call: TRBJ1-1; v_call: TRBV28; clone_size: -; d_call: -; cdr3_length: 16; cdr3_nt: TGTGCCAGCAGTTTAAGGGAAAAGCCAGGGAACACTGAAGCTTTCTTT; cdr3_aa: CASSLREKPGNTEAFF
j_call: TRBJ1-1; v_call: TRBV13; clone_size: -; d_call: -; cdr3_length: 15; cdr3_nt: TGTGCCAGCAGATACGGGGGCCTCATGAACACTGAAGCTTTCTTT; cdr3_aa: CASRYGGLMNTEAFF
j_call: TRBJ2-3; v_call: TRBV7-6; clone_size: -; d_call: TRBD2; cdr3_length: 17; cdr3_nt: TGTGCCAGCAGCTCGTCCCGGTGGGGGGGGAGCACAGATACGCAGTATTTT; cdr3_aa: CASSSSRWGGSTDTQYF